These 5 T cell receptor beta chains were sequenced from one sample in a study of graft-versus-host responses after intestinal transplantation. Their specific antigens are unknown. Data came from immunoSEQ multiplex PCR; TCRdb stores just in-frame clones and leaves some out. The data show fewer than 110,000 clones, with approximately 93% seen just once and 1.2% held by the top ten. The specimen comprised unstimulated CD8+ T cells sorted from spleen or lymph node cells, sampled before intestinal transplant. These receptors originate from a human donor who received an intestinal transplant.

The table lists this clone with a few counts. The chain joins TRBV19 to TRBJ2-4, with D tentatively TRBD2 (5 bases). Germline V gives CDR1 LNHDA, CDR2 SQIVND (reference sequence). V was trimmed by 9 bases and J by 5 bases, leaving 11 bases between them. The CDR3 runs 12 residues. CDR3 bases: TGTGCCAGGCCCCGGGGAGAAAACATTCAGTACTTC. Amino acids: CARPRGENIQYF.

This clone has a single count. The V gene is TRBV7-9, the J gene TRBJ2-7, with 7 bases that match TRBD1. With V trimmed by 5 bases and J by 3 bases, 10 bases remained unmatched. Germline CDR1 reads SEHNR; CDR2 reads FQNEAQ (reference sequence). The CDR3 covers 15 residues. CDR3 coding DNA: TGTGCCAGCAGCCTCCTGTCGGGACAGTTCTACGAGCAGTACTTC. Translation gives CASSLLSGQFYEQYF. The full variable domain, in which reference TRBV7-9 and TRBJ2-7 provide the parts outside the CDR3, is DTGVSQNPRHKITKRGQNVTFRCDPISEHNRLYWYRQTLGQGPEFLTYFQNEAQLEKSRLLSDRFSAERPKGSFSTLEIQRTEQGDSAMYLCASSLLSGQFYEQYFGPGTRLTVT.

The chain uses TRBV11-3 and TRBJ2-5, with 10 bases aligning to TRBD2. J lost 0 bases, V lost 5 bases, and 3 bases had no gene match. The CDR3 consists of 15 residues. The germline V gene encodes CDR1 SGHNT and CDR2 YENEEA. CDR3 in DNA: TGTGCCAGCAGCCGTAGCGGGGGGAACCAAGAGACCCAGTACTTC. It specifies CASSRSGGNQETQYF.

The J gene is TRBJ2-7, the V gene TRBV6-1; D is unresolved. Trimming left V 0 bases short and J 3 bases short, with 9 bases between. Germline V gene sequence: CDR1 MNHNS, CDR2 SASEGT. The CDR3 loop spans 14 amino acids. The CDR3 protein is CASSEAPGIYEQYF. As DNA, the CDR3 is TGTGCCAGCAGTGAAGCCCCAGGTATCTACGAGCAGTACTTC.

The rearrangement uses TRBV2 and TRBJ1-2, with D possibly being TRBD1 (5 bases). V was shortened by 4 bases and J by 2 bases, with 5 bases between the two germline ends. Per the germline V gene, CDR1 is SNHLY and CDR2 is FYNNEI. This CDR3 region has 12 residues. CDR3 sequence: CASSGGNYGYTF. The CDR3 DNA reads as TGTGCCAGCAGTGGGGGCAACTATGGCTACACCTTC.